This T cell receptor (beta chain) was identified during a study of blood T cell repertoires in COVID-19. Turning to the study itself: T cells, B-cell-depleted T cells, or PBMCs provided the cDNA or gDNA that served as material.

In the authors' workflow: Amplification from reference gene primers served as the basis for estimated nucleated cell counts. Here immunoSEQ multiplex PCR was the method, and the copy in TCRdb shows in-frame clones only, minus some. The D gene and trimming were derived from the DNA, and the V and J assignments and clone size from that table. Among about 96,000 clones listed, about 88% were seen once. V lost 3 bases and J lost 7; bases outside the gene matches: 16. This CDR3 is 16 amino acids long. Germline assignment: CDR1 SGHKS and CDR2 YYEKEE (reference sequence). The gene calls are TRBV5-5 and TRBJ2-7; 7 positions match TRBD2. This clonotype was sampled from a woman in her fifties or sixties with acute or convalescent COVID-19. Sequencing input: peripheral blood. The CDR3 sequence: CASSSGDGAGIREQYF. The CDR3 DNA sequence: TGTGCCAGCAGCTCGGGAGATGGAGCGGGGATTAGAGAGCAGTACTTC.